This TCR beta chain was retrieved from a study of CXCR3-negative and CXCR3-positive naive CD8 T cells. From germline, CDR1 is MDHEN and CDR2 SYDVKM. This CDR3 is built from 16 residues. The TRB libraries of cDNA were built by UMI-labeled 5' RACE. With the 5' RACE reads reprocessed, TCRdb shows one record per CDR3 protein and no DNA. Here the sample table reports about 130,000 distinct CDR3 sequences. Study observations and caveats: Much lower diversity was found in memory CD8+ cells, while both naive subsets had comparably high diversity. It was found that naive subsets had comparable surface CD5, and TCR strength was inferred from TRB CDR3 properties.

Using triplicate sorts, 300,000 cells were collected each time from every CD8+ T cell subset. As concerns this clonotype: No antigen is known for it.

Material for sequencing was naive CXCR3- CD8+ T cells from blood. Subset given: CD45RO-CCR7+CD27+CD95- naive CD8+ T cells lacking CXCR3 (TNR3-). The TCR originated in a human donor in good health. Some clones in this sample may be carry-over from other donors' samples. The V gene is TRBV28, the J gene TRBJ2-7; there is no DNA to check the TCRdb D call of TRBD2. This CDR3 is CASSTREGGWTYEQYF.